The next 26 T cell receptor beta chains were all read from a single sample in a study of T cells in Graves' hyperthyroidism and ophthalmopathy. TCR beta CDR3 regions were amplified from RNA. Carried out on the TCR CDR3, a first-round RT-PCR used the HTBI primer set. One entry per CDR3 protein, called by TCRdb with MiXCR from the multiplex PCR reads. The sample carries 300,000 to 450,000 distinct CDR3 sequences, less than 20% recorded once. Material for sequencing was blood. The receptors stem from a man aged 18 to 29 with Graves' ophthalmopathy.

This clonotype was seen at least ten times. The CDR3 coding sequence is TGTGCCAGCAGTTACTCCCCAGGGGGCACTGAAGCTTTCTTT. Translation gives CASSYSPGGTEAFF. V and J are TRBV6-2 or TRBV6-3 and TRBJ1-1; TRBD1 agrees at 7 bases. The CDR3 totals 14 residues. From germline, CDR1 is MNHEY and CDR2 SVGEGT. V was pared by 0 bases and J by 4 bases, with 2 bases of the junction left unmatched.

The rearrangement joins TRBV24-1 to TRBJ2-1; no definite D call. The V gene lost 4 bases and the J gene lost 7 bases, with 10 bases spanning the gap. Looked up from germline, CDR1 is KGHDR and CDR2 is SFDVKD. This CDR3 is built from 13 residues. The CDR3 coding sequence is TGTGCCACCAGTGACGGGCCTACAAATGAGCAGTTCTTC. This sequence encodes CATSDGPTNEQFF.

This clonotype was seen many times. The rearrangement joins TRBV11-1 to TRBJ2-7; perhaps TRBD2 as D (5 bases). The germline V gene has CDR1 SGHAT and CDR2 FQDESV (reference sequence). Trimming pared 4 bases from V and 2 bases from J, leaving 12 bases between. There are 14 residues in the CDR3. The CDR3 DNA reads as TGTGCCAGCAGCTGGCCCGGGGAAGCCTACGAGCAGTACTTC. This translates into CASSWPGEAYEQYF. Looking up the rest from reference TRBV11-1 and TRBJ2-7 gives the full variable domain: EAEVAQSPRYKITEKSQAVAFWCDPISGHATLYWYRQILGQGPELLVQFQDESVVDDSQLPKDRFSAERLKGVDSTLKIQPAELGDSAMYLCASSWPGEAYEQYFGPGTRLTVT.

This sequence joins TRBV13 and TRBJ2-1; tentatively, D is TRBD1 (5 bases). Trimming stripped 10 bases from V and 9 bases from J, with 16 bases between. The CDR3 sequence is 12 residues long. CDR1 PRHDT and CDR2 FYEKMQ come from the germline V gene (reference sequence). CDR3 sequence reads: CATKPGSFEQFF. In nucleotides, the CDR3 is TGTGCCACCAAACCAGGGTCCTTTGAGCAGTTCTTC.

This clonotype was observed a handful of times. The V gene is TRBV20-1, the J gene TRBJ2-7, with 7 bases identical to TRBD2. The CDR3 extends over 16 amino acids. V was clipped by 0 bases and J by 1 base; unmatched bases: 9. In germline, CDR1 is DFQATT, CDR2 SNEGSKA (reference sequence). The DNA of the CDR3 is TGCAGTGCTAGAGATGCGGGGGTTTTTGGATCCTACGAGCAGTACTTC. As protein: CSARDAGVFGSYEQYF.

This clonotype occurred many times. The chain joins TRBV6-1 to TRBJ1-2; D remains unclear. The germline V and J ends were trimmed by 6 bases and 6 bases, with 23 bases remaining between them. The germline V gene has CDR1 MNHNS and CDR2 SASEGT. CDR3 size: 16 residues. The CDR3 DNA sequence: TGTGCCAGCAGAGTCCTACTCCGACCCCCGTATAATGGCTACACCTTC. Encoded protein: CASRVLLRPPYNGYTF.

This clonotype was recorded many times. The chain recombines TRBV12-3 or TRBV12-4 with TRBJ1-2, with 9 bases lining up with TRBD1. V lost 7 bases, J lost 4 bases, and 19 bases stayed unmatched. The CDR3 is made up of 18 amino acids. The CDR3: CASTDNPGQGPRGYGYTF. The DNA of the CDR3 is TGTGCCAGCACCGACAATCCGGGACAGGGCCCTAGGGGCTATGGCTACACCTTC.

This chain joins TRBV10-2 and TRBJ2-7, with 9 bases matching TRBD1. V was clipped by 9 bases and J by 3 bases; unmatched bases: 3. The CDR3 consists of 12 residues. The germline gives CDR1 WSHSY, CDR2 SAAADI. CDR3 residues: CASWTGDYEQYF. The CDR3, as DNA: TGCGCCAGTTGGACAGGGGACTACGAGCAGTACTTC.

This clonotype was seen many times. The chain combines TRBV5-1 with TRBJ2-7, with D possibly matching TRBD2 (5 bases). V lost 4 bases and J lost 3, with 11 bases in between. This CDR3 region has 13 residues. Germline CDR1 is SGHRS and CDR2 is YFSETQ. In DNA form, the CDR3 reads TGCGCCAGCAGCCGCGGGCCTAACTACGAGCAGTACTTC. Translated: CASSRGPNYEQYF.

This clonotype was seen more than once but under ten times. The rearrangement joins TRBV12-5 to TRBJ2-3, with D unresolved. Germline lookup yields CDR1 LGHNT and CDR2 FRNRAP. V was shortened by 4 bases and J by 2 bases, with 7 bases between the two germline ends. The length of the CDR3 is 13 residues. This CDR3 reads CASGSTNTDTQYF. CDR3 in DNA: TGTGCTAGTGGTTCGACCAACACAGATACGCAGTATTTT.

Only a few counts were recorded for this clonotype. The chain carries TRBV6-1 and TRBJ2-3; 7 positions agree with TRBD2. The CDR3 totals 17 residues. The junction had 14 bases not matched to a gene; V was cut back by 4 bases and J by 4 bases. Germline V gene lookup returns CDR1 MNHNS and CDR2 SASEGT. CDR3 nucleotide sequence: TGTGCCAGCAGTGCCTCTATTAGGGGAGGGGCGGCAGATACGCAGTATTTT. Encoded protein: CASSASIRGGAADTQYF.

The chain has TRBV5-1 and TRBJ1-1; D is uncertain. The CDR3 length is 14 residues. Deletions cut 4 bases from V and 4 bases from J, with 14 bases between. Germline V lookup: CDR1 SGHRS, CDR2 YFSETQ. The CDR3 reads CASSLVPEGTEAFF. Written as DNA, the CDR3 is TGCGCCAGCAGCCTGGTCCCGGAGGGCACTGAAGCTTTCTTT.

This clonotype was counted ten times or more. The chain combines TRBV6-1 with TRBJ1-5; 10 bases align to TRBD1. Germline V lookup: CDR1 MNHNS, CDR2 SASEGT. The CDR3 spans 16 residues. Trimming removed 0 bases from V and 8 bases from J; junction bases left unmatched: 7. CDR3 bases: TGTGCCAGCAGTGAAGCGTTGACAGGGGGCAAGGAGCCCCAGCATTTT. Amino acids: CASSEALTGGKEPQHF.

In this sample, this clonotype turned up a few times. V is TRBV5-6 and J is TRBJ2-7; TRBD1 is a possible D gene (6 bases). This CDR3 region has 17 residues. The germline V gene has CDR1 SGHDT and CDR2 YYEEEE. V was cut by 4 bases and J by 4 bases, with 24 bases left in between. CDR3 sequence (DNA): TGTGCCAGCAGCAACCTTGGACAGCCCAGCGCATCGTACGAGCAGTACTTC. Protein: CASSNLGQPSASYEQYF.

V gene TRBV6-1 combines with J gene TRBJ1-5; maybe TRBD1 (5 bases). V was clipped by 1 base and J by 7 bases, with 14 bases between them. The CDR3 is 15 residues long. The germline CDR1 and CDR2 sequences are MNHNS and SASEGT. The CDR3 here is CASSEVSGGRQPQHF. CDR3 nucleotides: TGTGCCAGCAGTGAAGTTTCCGGGGGGAGACAGCCCCAGCATTTT.

Ten or more counts support this clonotype. The CDR3 DNA follows: TGTGCCAGCAGTTTGTTCTCCTACGAGCAGTACTTC. Residues: CASSLFSYEQYF. The rearrangement uses TRBV28 and TRBJ2-7, with D uncertain. The CDR3 loop spans 12 amino acids. V lost 3 bases to trimming and J lost 0 bases, with 3 bases between them. Germline V CDR1 and CDR2: MDHEN, SYDVKM.

The table lists this clonotype with many counts. The chain has TRBV20-1 and TRBJ1-4; TRBD1 matches at 7 bases. Germline CDR1 DFQATT, CDR2 SNEGSKA (reference sequence). This CDR3 spans 16 amino acids. Trimming took 1 base from V and 1 from J; bases not matched to a gene: 6. Written as DNA, the CDR3 is TGCAGTGCTAGAGCCGTCGACAGGGAAACTAATGAAAAACTGTTTTTT. Amino acid sequence: CSARAVDRETNEKLFF.

This clonotype was seen ten or more times. The chain has TRBV9 and TRBJ2-5; 8 bases are shared with TRBD1. The CDR3 sequence is 14 residues long. V trimming: 2 bases; J trimming: 8 bases; junction bases outside the gene matches: 8. Germline values: CDR1 SGDLS, CDR2 YYNGEE. CDR3: CASSVGRGRETQYF. In DNA, the CDR3 is TGTGCCAGCAGCGTTGGCAGGGGGCGAGAAACCCAGTACTTC. Full variable domain (remainder filled in from reference TRBV9 and TRBJ2-5): DSGVTQTPKHLITATGQRVTLRCSPRSGDLSVYWYQQSLDQGLQFLIQYYNGEERAKGNILERFSAQQFPDLHSELNLSSLELGDSALYFCASSVGRGRETQYFGPGTRLLVL.

The gene calls are TRBV7-2 and TRBJ2-5; weak D call: TRBD2 (7 bases). The germline gives CDR1 SGHTA, CDR2 FQGNSA. Trimming cost V 2 bases and J 5 bases, with 15 bases left between them. The CDR3 has 15 amino acids. The CDR3: CASSLQRGAGETQYF. The DNA of the CDR3 is TGTGCCAGCAGCTTACAACGGGGGGCGGGGGAGACCCAGTACTTC.

The gene calls are TRBV6-1 and TRBJ1-1, with a tentative D call TRBD1 (6 bases). Germline loops: CDR1 MNHNS, CDR2 SASEGT. The CDR3 runs to 15 residues. V shed 2 bases and J shed 9 bases, with 19 bases lying between them. CDR3 region: CASSETQGNGIQAFF. DNA of the CDR3: TGTGCCAGCAGTGAAACACAGGGTAACGGTATTCAAGCTTTCTTT.

This clonotype was observed a few times. The gene calls are TRBV7-9 and TRBJ2-5; 8 bases line up with TRBD1. This CDR3 is 15 amino acids long. Looked up from germline, CDR1 is SEHNR and CDR2 is FQNEAQ (reference sequence). The trim removed 3 bases at V and 6 bases at J, leaving 9 bases unmatched. The CDR3 bases are TGTGCCAGCAGCTTCGCCCAGGGGGCGATTCAGACCCAGTACTTC. Residues: CASSFAQGAIQTQYF.

This clonotype was detected only a few times. The chain links TRBV13 to TRBJ2-3, with 7 bases identical to TRBD2. CDR3 length: 15 amino acids. Trimming removed 5 bases from V and 5 bases from J; junction bases left unmatched: 10. Germline assignment: CDR1 PRHDT and CDR2 FYEKMQ (reference sequence). CDR3 residues: CASSHPGSGKDTQYF. Written as DNA, the CDR3 is TGTGCCAGCAGCCACCCCGGAAGCGGGAAAGATACGCAGTATTTT.

This clonotype has just a few counts. The chain is built from TRBV7-8 and TRBJ1-5, with D tentatively TRBD1 (5 bases). The germline V gene encodes CDR1 SGHVS and CDR2 FQNEAQ. V was clipped by 4 bases and J by 4 bases, with 11 bases between them. The CDR3 runs to 14 residues. CDR3 sequence (DNA): TGTGCCAGCAGCTCACAGGTATTGAATCAGCCCCAGCATTTT. Encoded protein: CASSSQVLNQPQHF.

V and J are TRBV20-1 and TRBJ1-5; TRBD1 is a possible D gene (6 bases). This CDR3 comprises 14 residues. Per germline, CDR1 DFQATT and CDR2 SNEGSKA (reference sequence). V was shortened by 0 bases and J by 6 bases, with 12 bases between the two germline ends. CDR3 sequence reads: CSARDFGGRQPQHF. As DNA, the CDR3 is TGCAGTGCTAGAGATTTCGGGGGGCGTCAGCCCCAGCATTTT.

This clonotype was found once. The chain is built from TRBV4-1 and TRBJ2-1; no firm D call. Trimming stripped 1 base from V and 0 bases from J, with 13 bases between. Germline V lookup: CDR1 MGHRA, CDR2 YSYEKL. The CDR3 loop spans 17 amino acids. The DNA of the CDR3 is TGCGCCAGCAGCCAAGGATATGGCGCCAGCTCCTACAATGAGCAGTTCTTC. Translating it yields CASSQGYGASSYNEQFF.

This clonotype appeared a few times. The chain carries TRBV28 and TRBJ2-1; 11 bases fit TRBD2. Per the germline V gene, CDR1 is MDHEN and CDR2 is SYDVKM. J gave up 4 bases and V 2 bases, and 13 bases lay outside the gene matches. The CDR3 has 19 residues. The DNA of the CDR3 is TGTGCCAGCAGTTTAACGGCGGCTAGCGGGAGGCTTAATTACAATGAGCAGTTCTTC. It codes for CASSLTAASGRLNYNEQFF.